This TCR beta chain was retrieved from a study of beta chain features in type 1 diabetes. Study findings and constraints: TCRB CDR3s from Type 1 diabetes patients were moderately but significantly shorter in all four CD4+ subsets.

The V end lost 1 base, the J end lost 2 bases, and 7 bases lay between the germline ends. The CDR3 loop spans 14 amino acids. Germline-derived CDR1 and CDR2 are LNHNV and YYDKDF (reference sequence). Every isolated RNA sample was fully reverse transcribed, so sequencing captured expressed TCRB transcripts. Measured with immunoSEQ multiplex PCR; TCRdb has only the in-frame clones, and not every one. The sample contains 600,000 to 700,000 clones, around 12% of which appear only once. On this clone itself: Its target is unknown.

Material for sequencing was naive CD4+ T cells from blood. The chain carries TRBV15 and TRBJ2-3; D is undetermined. This clonotype originated in a man aged 25 to 40 with type 1 diabetes. The CDR3, as DNA: TGTGCCACCAGCAGAGGCAGCTCCACAGATACGCAGTATTTT. Its translation is CATSRGSSTDTQYF.